Below are 17 T cell receptor beta chains sequenced from a single sample in a study of shared clonotypes between healthy human individuals. Sequencing was performed with immunoSEQ multiplex PCR; in TCRdb, only in-frame clones are kept and a portion is missing. The sample comprises about 960,000 clones, 76% of which are singletons, and over 1.3% rests with the top ten. Sequencing used memory CD4+ T cells sorted from blood. Subset of the sample: CD45RA-negative fraction. The receptors derive from a man in his late teens or twenties in good health.

There are many counts of this clone. V usage is TRBV7-2 and J usage is TRBJ1-6, with D perhaps matching TRBD1 (5 bases). The CDR3 runs to 15 residues. Germline CDR1 SGHTA, CDR2 FQGNSA. V lost 0 bases, J lost 10 bases, and 13 bases lay in between. This chain's CDR3 is CASSLARQGQSPLHF. The CDR3 bases are TGTGCCAGCAGCTTAGCTAGGCAGGGCCAATCACCCCTCCACTTT.

The V call is TRBV5-4, the J call TRBJ2-5, with 8 positions matching TRBD2. Germline V gives CDR1 SGHNT, CDR2 YYREEE (reference sequence). The CDR3 length is 15 residues. With V trimmed by 0 bases and J by 4 bases, 5 bases remained unmatched. CDR3 nucleotide sequence: TGTGCCAGCAGCTTGGAGCCAGCGGGGGCAGAGACCCAGTACTTC. Protein: CASSLEPAGAETQYF.

The gene calls are TRBV19 and TRBJ1-5; 8 bases map to TRBD1. Germline CDR1 and CDR2: LNHDA and SQIVND (reference sequence). There are 16 residues in the CDR3. V lost 9 bases to trimming and J lost 5 bases; unmatched junction nucleotides: 15. The DNA for the CDR3 is TGTGCCAGCACCCCAATAGACAGGGGCCAATATCAGCCCCAGCATTTT. This sequence encodes CASTPIDRGQYQPQHF.

This rearrangement joins TRBV2 to TRBJ2-2; D could derive from TRBD1 or TRBD2 (6 bases each). The germline V and J ends were trimmed by 6 bases and 3 bases, with 11 bases remaining between them. CDR1 and CDR2 from the germline V gene are SNHLY and FYNNEI. The CDR3 has 14 amino acids. The CDR3 is CASSKRGDTGELFF. CDR3 bases: TGTGCCAGCAGCAAAAGGGGGGACACCGGGGAGCTGTTTTTT.

The chain joins TRBV6-4 to TRBJ1-5; the D is unclear. V was pared by 0 bases and J by 0 bases, with 21 bases between. The CDR3 consists of 20 residues. The germline V gene encodes CDR1 MRHNA and CDR2 SNTAGT. CDR3 sequence (DNA): TGTGCCAGCAGTGACTCGAAGGTAAGGTTGAGTGACATTAGCAATCAGCCCCAGCATTTT. Its translation: CASSDSKVRLSDISNQPQHF.

This clone showed up many times. The chain uses TRBV18 and TRBJ2-2; tentatively, D is TRBD1 (6 bases). The germline V gene encodes CDR1 KGHSH and CDR2 LQKENI. The CDR3 has 16 amino acids. V was clipped by 3 bases and J by 2 bases, with 13 bases between them. CDR3 region: CASSPTGITNTGELFF. CDR3 bases: TGTGCCAGCTCACCCACAGGGATAACTAACACCGGGGAGCTGTTTTTT.

This clone has more than one count but fewer than ten. This rearrangement joins TRBV7-8 to TRBJ2-5; D is possibly TRBD1 (6 bases). Trimming took 2 bases from V and 5 from J, leaving 18 bases between them. The germline V gene has CDR1 SGHVS and CDR2 FQNEAQ. This CDR3 has 16 residues. Here the CDR3 reads CASSLMGAIKGETQYF. For the CDR3, the DNA is TGTGCCAGCAGCTTAATGGGGGCGATTAAGGGGGAGACCCAGTACTTC.

The chain joins TRBV27 to TRBJ2-7; D unresolved. The V and J ends lost 3 bases and 3 bases respectively, with 9 bases between them. Germline V lookup: CDR1 MNHEY, CDR2 SMNVEV (reference sequence). The CDR3 covers 13 residues. CDR3 sequence reads: CASSFSPDYEQYF. The CDR3 DNA is TGTGCCAGCAGTTTTAGCCCCGACTACGAGCAGTACTTC.

Remarks on this clone: The same CDR3 is also encoded by other DNA sequences in this sample. This rearrangement joins TRBV5-4 to TRBJ1-2, with TRBD1 as a possible D gene (6 bases). Trimming took 0 bases from V and 4 from J, leaving 7 bases between them. The germline gives CDR1 SGHNT, CDR2 YYREEE (reference sequence). The CDR3 contains 13 residues. The DNA of the CDR3 is TGTGCCAGCAGCTTGGACAGGGTCTATGGCTACACCTTC. It yields the protein CASSLDRVYGYTF.

The genes are TRBV11-2 and TRBJ2-1; maybe TRBD2 (6 bases). This CDR3 comprises 16 residues. V shed 8 bases and J shed 4 bases, with 21 bases lying between them. CDR1 and CDR2 from the germline V gene are SGHAT and FQNNGV. The CDR3 region is CASRRPGLSLYNEQFF. As DNA, the CDR3 is TGTGCCAGCCGACGACCGGGACTCTCTTTATACAATGAGCAGTTCTTC.

The table lists this clone with a count of one. The chain is built from TRBV30 and TRBJ1-2, with D possibly matching TRBD1 (6 bases). Deletions cut 4 bases from V and 2 bases from J, with 8 bases between. The CDR3 consists of 12 residues. From germline, CDR1 is GTSNPN and CDR2 SVGIG (reference sequence). CDR3 protein: CAWTGTNYGYTF. CDR3 DNA: TGTGCCTGGACCGGGACAAACTATGGCTACACCTTC. The complete variable domain, with remaining parts taken from reference TRBV30 and TRBJ1-2, reads SQTIHQWPATLVQPVGSPLSLECTVEGTSNPNLYWYRQAAGRGLQLLFYSVGIGQISSEVPQNLSASRPQDRQFILSSKKLLLSDSGFYLCAWTGTNYGYTFGSGTRLTVV.

This clone was detected a few times. V is TRBV5-6 and J is TRBJ1-2; D not certain. From germline, CDR1 is SGHDT and CDR2 YYEEEE. The CDR3 length is 14 residues. The V and J ends lost 5 bases and 1 base respectively, with 12 bases between them. The CDR3: CASRTGAGNYGYTF. DNA of the CDR3: TGTGCCAGCAGAACGGGAGCGGGTAACTATGGCTACACCTTC. The full variable domain, completed using reference TRBV5-6 and TRBJ1-2, is DAGVTQSPTHLIKTRGQQVTLRCSPKSGHDTVSWYQQALGQGPQFIFQYYEEEERQRGNFPDRFSGHQFPNYSSELNVNALLLGDSALYLCASRTGAGNYGYTFGSGTRLTVV.

This clone was seen more than once but under ten times. The V call is TRBV9, the J call TRBJ2-2, with 10 bases that match TRBD2. The V and J ends lost 0 bases and 10 bases, in that order; junction bases with no gene match: 9. The CDR3 covers 16 residues. Germline CDR1 and CDR2: SGDLS and YYNGEE. The CDR3 region is CASSVGWSSGSVELFF. The CDR3, as DNA: TGTGCCAGCAGCGTAGGGTGGTCTAGCGGGAGTGTGGAGCTGTTTTTT.

This clone was seen only once. This chain joins TRBV18 and TRBJ2-2; no reliable D call. Looked up from germline, CDR1 is KGHSH and CDR2 is LQKENI. The CDR3 length is 14 residues. The germline V and J ends were trimmed by 3 bases and 0 bases, with 5 bases remaining between them. The CDR3 is CASSPGTNTGELFF. The CDR3 bases are TGTGCCAGCTCACCGGGAACGAACACCGGGGAGCTGTTTTTT.

The V call is TRBV7-8, the J call TRBJ1-1; the D gene is possibly TRBD1 (5 bases). The CDR3 contains 15 residues. Trimming pared 3 bases from V and 1 base from J, leaving 12 bases between. Germline CDR1 SGHVS, CDR2 FQNEAQ. CDR3 DNA: TGTGCCAGCAGCTTGGACTGGAGGGGGAACACTGAAGCTTTCTTT. It codes for CASSLDWRGNTEAFF.

The chain's CDR3 is CASSSPRTEAFF. The CDR3 nucleotides read TGTGCCAGCAGTTCCCCGAGGACAGAAGCTTTCTTT. This rearrangement joins TRBV28 to TRBJ1-1; a possible D gene is TRBD1 (5 bases). The CDR3 spans 12 residues. V was shortened by 4 bases and J by 8 bases, with 11 bases between the two germline ends. Germline values: CDR1 MDHEN, CDR2 SYDVKM.

This clone was detected only a few times. The chain uses TRBV19 and TRBJ2-3, with D uncertain. V dropped 3 bases and J dropped 4 bases, with 8 bases sitting between them. The germline CDR1 and CDR2 sequences are LNHDA and SQIVND (reference sequence). The CDR3 sequence is 13 residues long. The CDR3 DNA reads as TGTGCCAGTAGTATTCCCGGGTCAGATACGCAGTATTTT. Its protein is CASSIPGSDTQYF.